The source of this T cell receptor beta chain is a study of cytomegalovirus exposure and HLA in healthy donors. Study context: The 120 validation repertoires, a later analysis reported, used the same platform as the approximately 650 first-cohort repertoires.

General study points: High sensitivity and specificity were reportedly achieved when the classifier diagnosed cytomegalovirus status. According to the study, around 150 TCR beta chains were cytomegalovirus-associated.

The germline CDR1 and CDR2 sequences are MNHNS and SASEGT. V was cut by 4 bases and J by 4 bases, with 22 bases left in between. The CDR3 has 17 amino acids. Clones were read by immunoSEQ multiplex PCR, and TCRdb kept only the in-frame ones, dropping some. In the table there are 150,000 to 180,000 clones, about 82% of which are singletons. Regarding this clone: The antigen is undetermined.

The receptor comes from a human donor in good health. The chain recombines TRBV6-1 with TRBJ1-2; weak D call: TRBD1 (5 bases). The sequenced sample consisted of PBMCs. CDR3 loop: CASSGVVSREVSYGYTF. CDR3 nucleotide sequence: TGTGCCAGCAGTGGAGTAGTATCCAGGGAGGTGAGCTATGGCTACACCTTC.